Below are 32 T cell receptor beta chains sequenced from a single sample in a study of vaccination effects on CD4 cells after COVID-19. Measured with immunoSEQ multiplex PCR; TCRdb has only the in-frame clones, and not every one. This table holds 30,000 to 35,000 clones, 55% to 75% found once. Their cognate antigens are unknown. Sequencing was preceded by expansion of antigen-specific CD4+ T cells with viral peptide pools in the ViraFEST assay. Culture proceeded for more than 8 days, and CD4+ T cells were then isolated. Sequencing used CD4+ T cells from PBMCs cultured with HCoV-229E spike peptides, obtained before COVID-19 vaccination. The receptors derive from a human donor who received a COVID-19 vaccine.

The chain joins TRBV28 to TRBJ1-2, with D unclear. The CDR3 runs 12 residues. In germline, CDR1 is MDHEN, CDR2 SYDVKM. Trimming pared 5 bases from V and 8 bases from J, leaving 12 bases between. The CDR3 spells CASSPPREGYTF. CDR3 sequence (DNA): TGTGCCAGCAGTCCCCCCCGGGAGGGCTACACCTTC.

CDR3 nucleotides: TGTGCCAGCAGCCAAGTCCCGGACCGACCCCTCCACTTT. Translating it yields CASSQVPDRPLHF. The rearrangement links TRBV4-2 to TRBJ1-6; unclear D gene. The length of the CDR3 is 13 residues. CDR1 and CDR2 (germline): LGHNA, YNFKEQ. Trimming stripped 1 base from V and 12 bases from J, with 10 bases between.

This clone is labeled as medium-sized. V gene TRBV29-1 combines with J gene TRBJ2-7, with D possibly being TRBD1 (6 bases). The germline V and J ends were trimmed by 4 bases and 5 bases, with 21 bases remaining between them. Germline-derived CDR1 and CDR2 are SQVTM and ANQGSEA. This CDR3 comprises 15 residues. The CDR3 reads CSVGRMDSAPDEQYF. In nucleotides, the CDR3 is TGCAGCGTTGGACGGATGGACAGCGCACCTGACGAGCAGTACTTC.

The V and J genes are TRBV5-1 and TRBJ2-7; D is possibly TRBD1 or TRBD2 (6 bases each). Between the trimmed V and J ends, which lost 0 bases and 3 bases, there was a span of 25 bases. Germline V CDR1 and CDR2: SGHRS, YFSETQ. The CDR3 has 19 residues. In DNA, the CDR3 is TGCGCCAGCAGCTTGGGAGAGTTAGGAGGCGGGACACCTATCTACGAGCAGTACTTC. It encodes CASSLGELGGGTPIYEQYF. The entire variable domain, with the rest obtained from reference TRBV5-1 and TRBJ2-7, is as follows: KAGVTQTPRYLIKTRGQQVTLSCSPISGHRSVSWYQQTPGQGLQFLFEYFSETQRNKGNFPGRFSGRQFSNSRSEMNVSTLELGDSALYLCASSLGELGGGTPIYEQYFGPGTRLTVT.

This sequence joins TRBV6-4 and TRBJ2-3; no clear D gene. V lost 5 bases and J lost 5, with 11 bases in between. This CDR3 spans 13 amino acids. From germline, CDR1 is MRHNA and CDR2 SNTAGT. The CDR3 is CASSKELRDTQYF. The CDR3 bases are TGTGCCAGCAGTAAGGAATTACGAGATACGCAGTATTTT.

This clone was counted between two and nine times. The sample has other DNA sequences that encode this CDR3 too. The CDR3 sequence is CASSLGQETQYF. Written as DNA, the CDR3 is TGCGCCAGCAGCTTGGGGCAAGAGACCCAGTACTTC. The chain couples TRBV5-1 to TRBJ2-5; the D is unclear. Deletions cut 0 bases from V and 2 bases from J, with 2 bases between. The germline V gene has CDR1 SGHRS and CDR2 YFSETQ. This CDR3 has 12 residues.

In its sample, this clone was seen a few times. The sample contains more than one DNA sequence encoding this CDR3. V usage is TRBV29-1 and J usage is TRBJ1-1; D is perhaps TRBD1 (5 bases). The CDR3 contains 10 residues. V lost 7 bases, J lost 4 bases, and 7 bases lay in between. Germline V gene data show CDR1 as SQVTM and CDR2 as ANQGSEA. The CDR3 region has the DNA TGCAGCGGTGGGACCACTGAAGCTTTCTTT. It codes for CSGGTTEAFF.

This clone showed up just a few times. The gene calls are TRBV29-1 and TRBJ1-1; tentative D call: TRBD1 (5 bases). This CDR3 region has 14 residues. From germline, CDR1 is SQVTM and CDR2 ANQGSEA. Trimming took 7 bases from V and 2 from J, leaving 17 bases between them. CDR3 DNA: TGCAGCGCCCCAGCGGGGCCGTCTAACACTGAAGCTTTCTTT. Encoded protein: CSAPAGPSNTEAFF.

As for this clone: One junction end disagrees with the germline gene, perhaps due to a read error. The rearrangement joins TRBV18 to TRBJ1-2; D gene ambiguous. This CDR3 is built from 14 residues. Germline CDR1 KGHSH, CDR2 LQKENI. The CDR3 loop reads CASSPGPELYGHTF. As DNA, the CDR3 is TGTGCCAGCTCACCAGGTCCTGAGCTTTATGGCCACACCTTC.

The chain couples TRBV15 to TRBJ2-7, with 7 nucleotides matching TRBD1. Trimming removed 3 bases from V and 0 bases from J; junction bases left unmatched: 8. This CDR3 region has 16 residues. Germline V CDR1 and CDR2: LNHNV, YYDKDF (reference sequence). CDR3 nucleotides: TGTGCCACCAGCAGGGAGACAGGGTTTAGCTCCTACGAGCAGTACTTC. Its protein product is CATSRETGFSSYEQYF.

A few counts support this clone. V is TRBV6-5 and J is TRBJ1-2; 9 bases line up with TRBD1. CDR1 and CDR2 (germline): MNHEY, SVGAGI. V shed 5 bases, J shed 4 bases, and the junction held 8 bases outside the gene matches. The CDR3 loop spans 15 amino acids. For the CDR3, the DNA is TGTGCCAGCAGTCCCGCCGGGACAGGGACCTATGGCTACACCTTC. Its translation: CASSPAGTGTYGYTF.

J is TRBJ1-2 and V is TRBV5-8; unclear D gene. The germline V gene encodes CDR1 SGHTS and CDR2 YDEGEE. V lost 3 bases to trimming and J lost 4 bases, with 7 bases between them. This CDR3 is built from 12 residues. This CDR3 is CASSSRGYGYTF. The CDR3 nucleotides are TGTGCCAGCAGCTCTCGCGGCTATGGCTACACCTTC.

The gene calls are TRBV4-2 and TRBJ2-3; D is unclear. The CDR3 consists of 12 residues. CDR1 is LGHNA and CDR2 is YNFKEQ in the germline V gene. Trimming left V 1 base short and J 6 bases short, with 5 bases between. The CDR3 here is CASSQVPDTQYF. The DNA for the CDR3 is TGTGCCAGCAGCCAAGTGCCTGATACGCAGTATTTT.

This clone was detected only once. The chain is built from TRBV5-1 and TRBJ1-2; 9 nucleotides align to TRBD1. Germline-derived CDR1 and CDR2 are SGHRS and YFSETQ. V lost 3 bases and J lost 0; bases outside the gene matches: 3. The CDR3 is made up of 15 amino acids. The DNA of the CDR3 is TGCGCCAGCAGCTCCAGACAGGGGGCTAACTATGGCTACACCTTC. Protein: CASSSRQGANYGYTF. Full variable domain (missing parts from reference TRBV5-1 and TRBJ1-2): KAGVTQTPRYLIKTRGQQVTLSCSPISGHRSVSWYQQTPGQGLQFLFEYFSETQRNKGNFPGRFSGRQFSNSRSEMNVSTLELGDSALYLCASSSRQGANYGYTFGSGTRLTVV.

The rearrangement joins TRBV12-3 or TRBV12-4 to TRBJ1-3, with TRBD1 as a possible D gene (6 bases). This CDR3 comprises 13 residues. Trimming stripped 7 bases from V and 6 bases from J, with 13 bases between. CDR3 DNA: TGTGCCAGCAACTTACAGGGAGCAAACACCATATATTTT. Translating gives CASNLQGANTIYF.

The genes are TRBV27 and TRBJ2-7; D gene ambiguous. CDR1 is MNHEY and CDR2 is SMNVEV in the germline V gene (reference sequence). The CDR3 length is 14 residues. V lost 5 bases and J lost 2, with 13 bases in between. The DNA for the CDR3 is TGTGCCAGCAGTGTCCTCCCACCAACCTACGAGCAGTACTTC. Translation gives CASSVLPPTYEQYF.

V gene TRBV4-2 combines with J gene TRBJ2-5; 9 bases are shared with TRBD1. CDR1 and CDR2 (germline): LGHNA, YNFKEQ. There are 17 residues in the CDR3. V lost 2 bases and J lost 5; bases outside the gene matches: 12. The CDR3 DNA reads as TGTGCCAGCAGCCAAATTTTCGGGACAGGGTTTGGGGAGACCCAGTACTTC. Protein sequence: CASSQIFGTGFGETQYF.

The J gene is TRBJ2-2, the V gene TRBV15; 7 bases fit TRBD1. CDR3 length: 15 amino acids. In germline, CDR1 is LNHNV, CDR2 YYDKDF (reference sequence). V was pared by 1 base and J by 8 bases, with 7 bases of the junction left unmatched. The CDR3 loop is CATSRGTGGLGELFF. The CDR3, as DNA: TGTGCCACCAGCAGAGGGACAGGTGGATTAGGGGAGCTGTTTTTT.

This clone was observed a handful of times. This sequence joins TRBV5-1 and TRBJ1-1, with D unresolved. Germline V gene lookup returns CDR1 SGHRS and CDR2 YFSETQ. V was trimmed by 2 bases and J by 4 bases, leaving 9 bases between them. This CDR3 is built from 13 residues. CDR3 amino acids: CASSFGQVTEAFF. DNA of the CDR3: TGCGCCAGCAGCTTCGGTCAGGTCACTGAAGCTTTCTTT.

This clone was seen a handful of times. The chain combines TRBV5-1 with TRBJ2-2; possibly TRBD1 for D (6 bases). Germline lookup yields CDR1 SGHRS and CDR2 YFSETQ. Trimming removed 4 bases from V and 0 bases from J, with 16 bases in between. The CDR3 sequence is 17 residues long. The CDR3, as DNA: TGCGCCAGCAGCCCCGGCGGTGGACAGCCGAACACCGGGGAGCTGTTTTTT. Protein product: CASSPGGGQPNTGELFF.

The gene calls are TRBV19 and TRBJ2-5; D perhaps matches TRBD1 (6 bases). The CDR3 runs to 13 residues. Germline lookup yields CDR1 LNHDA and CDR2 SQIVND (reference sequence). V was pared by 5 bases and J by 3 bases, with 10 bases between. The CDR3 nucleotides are TGTGCCAGTAGTGACAGGACCGAAGAGACCCAGTACTTC. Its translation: CASSDRTEETQYF.

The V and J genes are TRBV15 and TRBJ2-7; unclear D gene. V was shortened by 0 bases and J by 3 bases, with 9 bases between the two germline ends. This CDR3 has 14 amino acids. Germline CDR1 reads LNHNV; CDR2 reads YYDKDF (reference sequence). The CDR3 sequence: CATSRDTASYEQYF. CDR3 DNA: TGTGCCACCAGCAGAGATACAGCCAGCTACGAGCAGTACTTC.

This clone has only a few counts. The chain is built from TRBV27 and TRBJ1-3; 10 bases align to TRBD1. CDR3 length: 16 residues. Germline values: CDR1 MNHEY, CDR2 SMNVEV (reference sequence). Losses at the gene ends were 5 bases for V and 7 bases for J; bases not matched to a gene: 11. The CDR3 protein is CASSASGTGARNTIYF. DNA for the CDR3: TGTGCCAGCAGTGCATCCGGGACAGGGGCTAGGAACACCATATATTTT.

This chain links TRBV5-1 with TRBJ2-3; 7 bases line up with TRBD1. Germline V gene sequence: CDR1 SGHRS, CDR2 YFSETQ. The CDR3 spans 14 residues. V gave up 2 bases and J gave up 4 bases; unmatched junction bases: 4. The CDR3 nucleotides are TGCGCCAGCAGCTTAGGGGGCAGGCCAGATACGCAGTATTTT. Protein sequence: CASSLGGRPDTQYF.

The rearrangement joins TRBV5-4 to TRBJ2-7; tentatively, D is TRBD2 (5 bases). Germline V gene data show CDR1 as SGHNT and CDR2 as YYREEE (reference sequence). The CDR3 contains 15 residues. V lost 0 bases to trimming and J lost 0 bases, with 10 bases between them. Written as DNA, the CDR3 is TGTGCCAGCAGCTTGGATATAGGGAGCTCCTACGAGCAGTACTTC. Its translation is CASSLDIGSSYEQYF.

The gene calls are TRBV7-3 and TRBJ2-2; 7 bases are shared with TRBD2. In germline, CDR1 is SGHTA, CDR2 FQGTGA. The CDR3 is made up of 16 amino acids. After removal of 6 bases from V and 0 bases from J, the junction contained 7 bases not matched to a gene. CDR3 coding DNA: TGTGCCAGCAGGCGAAGTGCGGGAGCGAACACCGGGGAGCTGTTTTTT. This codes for CASRRSAGANTGELFF.

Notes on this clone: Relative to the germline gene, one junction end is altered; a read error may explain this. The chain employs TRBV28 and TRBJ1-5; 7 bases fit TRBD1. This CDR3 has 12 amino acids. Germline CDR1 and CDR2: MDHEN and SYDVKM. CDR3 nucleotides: TGTGCCAGCCTAGGCCCTCCGGGACAGCCAAGTTTT. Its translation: CASLGPPGQPSF.

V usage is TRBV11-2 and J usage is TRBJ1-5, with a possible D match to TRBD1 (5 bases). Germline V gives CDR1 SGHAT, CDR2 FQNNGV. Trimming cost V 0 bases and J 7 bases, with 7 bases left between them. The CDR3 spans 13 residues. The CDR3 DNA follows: TGTGCCAGCAGCTTAGATCGGGGGCAGCCCCAGCATTTT. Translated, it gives CASSLDRGQPQHF.

The CDR3 coding sequence is TGCAGCGTTGGAGGACAGAGTCATAACTATGGCTACACCTTC. It codes for CSVGGQSHNYGYTF. V and J are TRBV29-1 and TRBJ1-2, with TRBD1 as a possible D gene (6 bases). Trimming pared 4 bases from V and 1 base from J, leaving 13 bases between. Germline CDR1 reads SQVTM; CDR2 reads ANQGSEA. The CDR3 runs 14 residues.

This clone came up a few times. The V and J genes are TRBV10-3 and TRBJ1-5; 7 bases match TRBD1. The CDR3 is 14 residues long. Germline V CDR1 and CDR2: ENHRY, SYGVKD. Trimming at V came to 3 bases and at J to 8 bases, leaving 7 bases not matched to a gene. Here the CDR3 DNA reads TGTGCCATCAGTGACCGACAGGGCACAGAGCCCCAGCATTTT. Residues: CAISDRQGTEPQHF.

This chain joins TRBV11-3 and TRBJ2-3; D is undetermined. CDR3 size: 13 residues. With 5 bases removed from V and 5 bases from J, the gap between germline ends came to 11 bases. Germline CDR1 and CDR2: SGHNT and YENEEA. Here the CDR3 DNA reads TGTGCCAGCAGCGGTAGAGTGGGAGATACGCAGTATTTT. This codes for CASSGRVGDTQYF.

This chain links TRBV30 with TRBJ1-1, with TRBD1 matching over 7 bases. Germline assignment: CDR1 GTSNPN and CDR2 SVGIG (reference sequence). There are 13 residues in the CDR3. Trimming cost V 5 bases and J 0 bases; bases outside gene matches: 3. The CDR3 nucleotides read TGTGCCTGGGCCAGGGGGGTGAACACTGAAGCTTTCTTT. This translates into CAWARGVNTEAFF.